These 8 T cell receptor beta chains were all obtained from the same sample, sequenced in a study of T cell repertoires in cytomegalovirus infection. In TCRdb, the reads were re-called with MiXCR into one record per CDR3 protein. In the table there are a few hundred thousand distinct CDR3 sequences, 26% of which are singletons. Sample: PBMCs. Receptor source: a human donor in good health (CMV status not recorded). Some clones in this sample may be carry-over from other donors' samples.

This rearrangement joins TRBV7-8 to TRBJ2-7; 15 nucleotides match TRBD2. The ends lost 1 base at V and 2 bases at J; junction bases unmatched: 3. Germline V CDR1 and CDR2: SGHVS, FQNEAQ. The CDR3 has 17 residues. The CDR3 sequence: CASSLGRTSGRAYEQYV. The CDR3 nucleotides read TGTGCCAGCAGCTTAGGACGGACTAGCGGGAGGGCCTACGAGCAGTACGTC.

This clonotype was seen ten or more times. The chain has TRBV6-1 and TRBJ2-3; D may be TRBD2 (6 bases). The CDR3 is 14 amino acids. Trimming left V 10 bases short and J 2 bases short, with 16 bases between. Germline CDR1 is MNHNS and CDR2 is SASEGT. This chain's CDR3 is CATRWGVPTDTQYF. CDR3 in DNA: TGTGCCACCAGATGGGGGGTTCCCACAGATACGCAGTATTTT.

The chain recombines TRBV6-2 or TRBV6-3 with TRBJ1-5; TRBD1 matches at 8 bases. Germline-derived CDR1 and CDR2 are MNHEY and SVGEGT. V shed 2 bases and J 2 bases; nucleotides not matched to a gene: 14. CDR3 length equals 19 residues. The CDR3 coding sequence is TGTGCCAGCAGTTACGTGCGACAGGGGATCGGAAGGGGCAATCAGCCCCAGCATTTT. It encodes CASSYVRQGIGRGNQPQHF.

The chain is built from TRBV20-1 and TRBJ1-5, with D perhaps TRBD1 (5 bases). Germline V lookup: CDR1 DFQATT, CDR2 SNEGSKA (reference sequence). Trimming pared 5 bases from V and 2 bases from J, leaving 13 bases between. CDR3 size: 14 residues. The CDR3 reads CSARPLGRNQPQHF. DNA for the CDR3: TGCAGTGCTCGACCCCTGGGACGCAATCAGCCCCAGCATTTT.

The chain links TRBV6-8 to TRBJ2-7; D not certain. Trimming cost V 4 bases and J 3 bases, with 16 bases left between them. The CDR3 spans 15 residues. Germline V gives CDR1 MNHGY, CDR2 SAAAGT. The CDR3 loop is CASSWLGGTSYEQYF. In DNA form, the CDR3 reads TGTGCCAGCAGTTGGCTAGGCGGAACCAGCTACGAGCAGTACTTC.

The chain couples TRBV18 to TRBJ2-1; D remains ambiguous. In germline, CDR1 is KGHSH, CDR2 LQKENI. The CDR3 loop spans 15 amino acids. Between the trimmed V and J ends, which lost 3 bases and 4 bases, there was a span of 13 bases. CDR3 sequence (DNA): TGTGCCAGCTCACCTTCGGGTTTCGCGTACAATGAGCAGTTCTTC. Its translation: CASSPSGFAYNEQFF.

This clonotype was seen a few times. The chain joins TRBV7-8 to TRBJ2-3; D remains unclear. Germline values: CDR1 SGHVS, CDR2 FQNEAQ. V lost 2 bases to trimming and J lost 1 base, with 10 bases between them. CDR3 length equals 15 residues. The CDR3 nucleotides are TGTGCCAGCAGCTTAAAGGGTCCCCGCACAGATACGCAGTATTTT. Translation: CASSLKGPRTDTQYF.

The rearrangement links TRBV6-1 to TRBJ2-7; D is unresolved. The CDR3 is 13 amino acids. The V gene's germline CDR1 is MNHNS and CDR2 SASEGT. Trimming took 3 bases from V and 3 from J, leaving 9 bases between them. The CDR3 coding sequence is TGTGCCAGCAGTGACCAGGTGGGCTACGAGCAGTACTTC. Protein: CASSDQVGYEQYF.